The following is a TCR beta chain sequence with its context. Its antigen is still unknown. Unique molecular identifiers featured in each of the TCR beta cDNA libraries. Yield was roughly 0.5 million cDNA molecules from around 1 to 10 million T cells. Using its own MiXCR run on the PCR reads, TCRdb lists one record per CDR3 protein. The table records approximately 150,000 distinct CDR3 sequences, approximately 28% of them present only once. This sample was included in a study of post-analysis software for immune sequencing data. Study background: Relapsing-remitting, secondary progressive and progressive-relapsing multiple sclerosis courses were included.

Study-wide results and caveats: TRBV5-6, TRBV5-1 and TRBV20-1 were among 4 or 5 TRBV segments more frequent in patients than controls. Controls had significantly higher normalized Chao1 diversity than multiple sclerosis patients.

Trimming cost V 3 bases and J 5 bases, with 13 bases left between them. The CDR3 is 14 amino acids. Germline loops: CDR1 SEHNR, CDR2 FQNEAQ (reference sequence). The chain joins TRBV7-9 to TRBJ1-1, with D maybe TRBD1 (5 bases). The source material was blood. This sequence originates from a girl aged 5-17 years with multiple sclerosis. The CDR3 region is CASSFGTSGTEAFF. CDR3 in DNA: TGTGCCAGCAGCTTCGGGACCTCAGGAACTGAAGCTTTCTTT.